The sequence of this T cell receptor (beta chain) was determined in a study of T cell responses to AZD1222 COVID-19 vaccine. Regarding this clone: Its antigen is as yet unknown.

Assay used: immunoSEQ multiplex PCR; TCRdb lists only in-frame clones, some missing. Of almost 70,000 clones in the sample, 75% to 90% were seen once. Overall study results and limits: Increased Spike-specific TCR breadth and depth were observed after two AZD1222 doses. Without day 14 samples, only post-peak T cell repertoires were studied. Clonal diversity was possibly underestimated, and the donors were mostly white British, with more females.

V lost 8 bases to trimming and J lost 7 bases, with 14 bases between them. This CDR3 region has 12 residues. The germline V gene encodes CDR1 SEHNR and CDR2 FQNEAQ (reference sequence). The chain links TRBV7-9 to TRBJ1-2, with D hard to call. This clonotype originated in an adult who received the AZD1222 COVID-19 vaccine. The input for sequencing was peripheral blood, taken 28 days after the second AZD1222 dose. CDR3 protein: CASGQVLGGYTF. In nucleotides, the CDR3 is TGTGCCAGCGGGCAGGTTCTGGGTGGCTACACCTTC.